The clone carrying this T cell receptor beta chain was observed a handful of times. Its cognate antigen is unknown. The data belong to a study of identical twins. TCRdb called the 5' RACE reads again in MiXCR, with one record for every CDR3 protein. The profile shows about 240,000 distinct CDR3 sequences, about 11% of them singletons. Germline V gene sequence: CDR1 LGHNA, CDR2 YSLEER. There are 14 residues in the CDR3. V lost 0 bases to trimming and J lost 9 bases; unmatched junction nucleotides: 8. Findings and limits, study-wide: Cord blood beta clonotypes that were abundant carried fewer insertions, and memory repertoires showed no such trend.

This clonotype was sampled from a man aged 50 to 59 in good health. The specimen sequenced was memory T cells sorted from blood. J is TRBJ2-7 and V is TRBV4-3; 7 bases are a match to TRBD1. DNA for the CDR3: TGCGCCAGCAGCCAAGATTTGACAGGGCGGCCGCAGTACTTC. Protein product: CASSQDLTGRPQYF.